One sample yielded the 2 T cell receptor beta chains listed below, sequenced in a study of regulatory T cells in long-lasting Graves disease. As for time point: newly diagnosed GD, antithyroid drugs for less than 3 months. RNA extracted from PBMCs served as the sequencing template. For TCR beta, libraries came from iRepertoire HTBI primers and Arm-PCR of CDR3 regions. Each CDR3 protein gets one entry after TCRdb re-called the multiplex PCR reads with MiXCR. Of 350,000 to 500,000 distinct CDR3 sequences in the sample, 12% to 15% are singletons; the top ten hold approximately 19%. These data were likewise used in another study, on T cells in Graves' hyperthyroidism and ophthalmopathy.

Sequenced here: peripheral blood mononuclear cells (PBMCs), sampled at new diagnosis, from a patient treated with antithyroid drugs. Receptor source: a woman between 45 and 65 years old with Graves disease.

This clonotype was recorded at least ten times. The chain combines TRBV7-9 with TRBJ2-3, with 11 bases fitting TRBD2. CDR1 is SEHNR and CDR2 is FQNEAQ in the germline V gene (reference sequence). J gave up 4 bases and V 5 bases, and 14 bases lay outside the gene matches. The CDR3 runs to 18 residues. The CDR3 DNA reads as TGTGCCAGCAGCCAGGCTCCGGGACTAGCGGACGGGGCAGATACGCAGTATTTT. Protein sequence: CASSQAPGLADGADTQYF.

This clonotype was counted ten times or more. The chain links TRBV6-1 to TRBJ2-7; weak D call: TRBD1 (5 bases). CDR1 and CDR2 (germline): MNHNS, SASEGT. The CDR3 totals 16 residues. Between the trimmed V and J ends, which lost 6 bases and 2 bases, there was a span of 20 bases. The CDR3 sequence: CASRTDPRTRAYEQYF. The CDR3 region has the DNA TGTGCCAGCAGGACAGATCCCCGTACACGCGCCTACGAGCAGTACTTC.